This T cell receptor (beta chain) came from a study of sequential checkpoint blockade in melanoma. The overall study: Arm A got nivolumab then ipilimumab; arm B the reverse, 1:1. Both treatment sequences were followed by maintenance nivolumab.

The treatment here: randomized to nivolumab then ipilimumab (arm A) or the reverse (arm B). DNA-damaging chemotherapy had not been given to any patient beforehand. PBMC sorting kept live CD3+CD8+ cells without CD19 or CD56. Clones were read by immunoSEQ multiplex PCR, and TCRdb kept only the in-frame ones, dropping some. The sample lists roughly 18,000 clones, 45% to 65% occurring once. Germline CDR1 reads LNHDA; CDR2 reads SQIVND (reference sequence). The CDR3 length is 14 residues. With 5 bases clipped from V and 3 bases from J, the junction kept 5 bases outside the gene matches. This chain uses TRBV19 with TRBJ2-7, with 9 nucleotides matching TRBD1. The TCR comes from a human donor with melanoma. Sample: CD8+ T cells sorted from blood (inferred from file names), taken from a patient given nivolumab and ipilimumab in sequence. The CDR3 sequence is CASSAGTGNYEQYF. The CDR3 DNA reads as TGTGCCAGTAGTGCCGGGACAGGGAACTACGAGCAGTACTTC.